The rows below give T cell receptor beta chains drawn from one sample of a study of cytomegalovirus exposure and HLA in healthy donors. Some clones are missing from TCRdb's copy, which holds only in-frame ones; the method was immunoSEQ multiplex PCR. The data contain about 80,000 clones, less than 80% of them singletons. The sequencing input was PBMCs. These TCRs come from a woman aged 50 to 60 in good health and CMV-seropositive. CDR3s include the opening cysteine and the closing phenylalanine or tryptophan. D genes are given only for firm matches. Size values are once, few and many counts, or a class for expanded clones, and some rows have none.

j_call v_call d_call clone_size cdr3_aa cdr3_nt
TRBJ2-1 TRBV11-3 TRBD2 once CASSLRTSGGYNEQFF TGTGCCAGCAGCTTAAGGACTAGCGGGGGATACAATGAGCAGTTCTTC
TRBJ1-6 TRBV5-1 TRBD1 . CASSLSGGTVNSPLHF TGCGCCAGCAGCTTGTCGGGAGGGACAGTTAATTCACCCCTCCACTTT
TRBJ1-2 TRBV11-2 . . CASSLVRGLSRYGYTF TGTGCCAGCAGCTTAGTAAGGGGCCTCTCTAGATATGGCTACACCTTC
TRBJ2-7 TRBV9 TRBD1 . CASSEGGQGWRQYF TGTGCCAGCAGCGAGGGGGGACAGGGGTGGCGGCAGTACTTC
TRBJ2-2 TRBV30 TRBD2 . CAWVAGASTGELFF TGTGCCTGGGTAGCGGGGGCGTCCACCGGGGAGCTGTTTTTT
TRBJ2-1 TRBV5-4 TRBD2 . CASSLTSGGAHGQFF TGTGCCAGCAGCTTAACTAGCGGGGGGGCCCATGGGCAGTTCTTC
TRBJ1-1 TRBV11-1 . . CASSLRGEEGIEAFF TGTGCCAGCAGCTTACGGGGAGAGGAGGGTATTGAAGCTTTCTTT
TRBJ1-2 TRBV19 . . CASSVKGLDYGYTF TGTGCCAGTAGTGTAAAGGGACTCGACTATGGCTACACCTTC
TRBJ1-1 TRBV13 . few CASSLDRTAIMRAFF TGTGCCAGCAGCTTAGATCGGACAGCAATAATGAGAGCTTTCTTT
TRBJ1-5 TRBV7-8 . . CASSLDSYQPQHF TGTGCCAGCAGCTTAGACAGTTATCAGCCCCAGCATTTT
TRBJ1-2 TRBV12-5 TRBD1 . CASGWAGGYGYTF TGTGCTAGTGGTTGGGCAGGGGGCTATGGCTACACCTTC
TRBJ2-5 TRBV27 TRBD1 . CASRTGQGWETQYF TGTGCCAGCAGAACCGGACAGGGTTGGGAGACCCAGTACTTC
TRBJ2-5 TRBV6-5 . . CASSRGTRHQETQYF TGTGCCAGCAGTAGGGGGACACGGCACCAAGAGACCCAGTACTTC
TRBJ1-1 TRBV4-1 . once CASSQEGQGKVFF TGCGCCAGCAGCCAAGAGGGGCAGGGTAAGGTTTTCTTT
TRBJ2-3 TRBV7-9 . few CASSPGRGASTDTQYF TGTGCCAGCAGTCCGGGCCGGGGGGCAAGCACAGATACGCAGTATTTT
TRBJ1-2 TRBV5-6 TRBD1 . CASSIVQQGGDYGYTF TGTGCCAGCAGCATAGTACAACAGGGGGGCGACTATGGCTACACCTTC
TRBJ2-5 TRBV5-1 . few CASSWSGVGETQYF TGCGCCAGCAGCTGGTCTGGAGTCGGGGAGACCCAGTACTTC
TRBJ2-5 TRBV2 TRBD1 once CASRTGTGAYGQYF TGTGCCAGCAGAACCGGGACAGGGGCCTACGGGCAGTACTTC
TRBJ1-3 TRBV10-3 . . CAISRTGSSGNTIYF TGTGCCATCAGCAGAACGGGGTCCTCCGGAAACACCATATATTTT
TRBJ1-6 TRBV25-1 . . CASSEATQYSPLHF TGTGCCAGCAGTGAGGCGACACAATATTCACCCCTCCACTTT
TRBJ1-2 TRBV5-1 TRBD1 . CASSSYNRGLGYTF TGCGCCAGCAGCTCCTATAATAGGGGGCTTGGCTACACCTTC
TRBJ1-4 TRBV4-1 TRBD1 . CASSQQTGTGDEKLFF TGCGCCAGCAGCCAACAAACCGGGACAGGGGACGAAAAACTGTTTTTT
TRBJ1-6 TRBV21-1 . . CASSKAKTGQGACNSPLHF TGTGCCAGCAGCAAAGCTAAGACGGGACAGGGAGCATGTAATTCACCCCTCCACTTT
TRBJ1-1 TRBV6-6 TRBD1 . CASVLNPGTGGTEAFF TGTGCCAGCGTCCTCAACCCCGGGACAGGGGGCACTGAAGCTTTCTTT
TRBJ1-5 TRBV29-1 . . CSVGSGSSNQPQHF TGCAGCGTTGGGTCAGGTAGTAGCAATCAGCCCCAGCATTTT
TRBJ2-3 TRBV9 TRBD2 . CASSPRGADTQYF TGTGCCAGCAGCCCGCGGGGGGCAGATACGCAGTATTTT
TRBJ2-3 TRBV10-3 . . CATSDNEDTQYF TGTGCCACCTCGGACAATGAGGATACGCAGTATTTT